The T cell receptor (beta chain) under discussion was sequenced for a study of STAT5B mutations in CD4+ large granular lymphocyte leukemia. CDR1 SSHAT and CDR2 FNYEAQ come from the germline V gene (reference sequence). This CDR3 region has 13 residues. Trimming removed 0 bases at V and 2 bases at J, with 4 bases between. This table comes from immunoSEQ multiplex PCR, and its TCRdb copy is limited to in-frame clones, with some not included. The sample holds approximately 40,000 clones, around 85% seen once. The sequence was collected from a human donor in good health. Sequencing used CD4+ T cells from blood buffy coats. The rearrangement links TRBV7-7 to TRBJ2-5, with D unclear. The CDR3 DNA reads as TGTGCCAGCAGCTTAGCACAGCAAGAGACCCAGTACTTC. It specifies CASSLAQQETQYF. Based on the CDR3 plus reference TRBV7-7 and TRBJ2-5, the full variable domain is GAGVSQSPRYKVTKRGQDVTLRCDPISSHATLYWYQQALGQGPEFLTYFNYEAQPDKSGLPSDRFSAERPEGSISTLTIQRTEQRDSAMYRCASSLAQQETQYFGPGTRLLVL.